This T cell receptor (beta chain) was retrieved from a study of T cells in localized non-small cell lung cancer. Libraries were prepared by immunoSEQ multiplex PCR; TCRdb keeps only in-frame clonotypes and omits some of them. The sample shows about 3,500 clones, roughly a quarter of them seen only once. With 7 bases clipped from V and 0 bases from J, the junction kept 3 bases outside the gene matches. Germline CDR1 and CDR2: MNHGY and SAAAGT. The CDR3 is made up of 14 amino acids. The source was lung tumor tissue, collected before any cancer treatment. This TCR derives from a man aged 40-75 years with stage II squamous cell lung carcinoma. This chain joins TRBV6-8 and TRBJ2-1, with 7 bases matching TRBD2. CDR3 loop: CASTSGSSYNEQFF. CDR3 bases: TGTGCCAGCACTAGCGGCAGCTCCTACAATGAGCAGTTCTTC.